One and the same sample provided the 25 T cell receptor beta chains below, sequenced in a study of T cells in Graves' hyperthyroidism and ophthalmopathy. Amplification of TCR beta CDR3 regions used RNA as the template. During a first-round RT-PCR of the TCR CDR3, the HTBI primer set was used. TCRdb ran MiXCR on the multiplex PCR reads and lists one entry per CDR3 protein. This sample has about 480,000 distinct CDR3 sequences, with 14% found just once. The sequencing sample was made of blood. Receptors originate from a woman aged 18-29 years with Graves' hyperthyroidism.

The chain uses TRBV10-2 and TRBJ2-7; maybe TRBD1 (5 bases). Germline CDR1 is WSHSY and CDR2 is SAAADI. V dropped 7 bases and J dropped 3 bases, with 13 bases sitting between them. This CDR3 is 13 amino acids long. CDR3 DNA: TGCGCCAGCAAATTGCAGGGCGGCTACGAGCAGTACTTC. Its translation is CASKLQGGYEQYF.

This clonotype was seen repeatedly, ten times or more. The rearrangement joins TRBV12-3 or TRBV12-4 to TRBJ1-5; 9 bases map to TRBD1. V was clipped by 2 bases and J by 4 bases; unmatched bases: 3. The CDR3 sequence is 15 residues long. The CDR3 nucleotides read TGTGCCAGCAGTTTAACAGGGGGCATAAATCAGCCCCAGCATTTT. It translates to CASSLTGGINQPQHF.

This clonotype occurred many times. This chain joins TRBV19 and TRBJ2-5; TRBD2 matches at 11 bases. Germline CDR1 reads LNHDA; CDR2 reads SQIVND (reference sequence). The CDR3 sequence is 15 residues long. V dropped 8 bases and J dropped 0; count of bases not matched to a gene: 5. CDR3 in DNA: TGTGCCAGTGTGGGGACTAGCGGAAACCAAGAGACCCAGTACTTC. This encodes CASVGTSGNQETQYF.

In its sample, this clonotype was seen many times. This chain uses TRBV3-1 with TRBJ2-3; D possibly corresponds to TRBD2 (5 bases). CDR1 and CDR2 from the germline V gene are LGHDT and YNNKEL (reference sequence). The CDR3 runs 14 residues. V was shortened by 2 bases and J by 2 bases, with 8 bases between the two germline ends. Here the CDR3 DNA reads TGTGCCAGCAGCCAAAAGCGGACCACAGATACGCAGTATTTT. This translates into CASSQKRTTDTQYF.

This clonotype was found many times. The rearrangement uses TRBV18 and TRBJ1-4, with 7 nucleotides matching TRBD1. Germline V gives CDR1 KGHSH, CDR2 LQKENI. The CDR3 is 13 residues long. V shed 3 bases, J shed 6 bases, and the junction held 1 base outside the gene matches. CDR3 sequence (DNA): TGTGCCAGCTCACCTGACAGGGATGAAAAACTGTTTTTT. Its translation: CASSPDRDEKLFF.

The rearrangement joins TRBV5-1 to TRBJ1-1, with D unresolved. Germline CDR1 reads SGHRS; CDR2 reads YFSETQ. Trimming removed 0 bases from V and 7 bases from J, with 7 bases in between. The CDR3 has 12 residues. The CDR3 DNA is TGCGCCAGCAGCTTGGGGGCGGGTGAAGCTTTCTTT. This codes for CASSLGAGEAFF.

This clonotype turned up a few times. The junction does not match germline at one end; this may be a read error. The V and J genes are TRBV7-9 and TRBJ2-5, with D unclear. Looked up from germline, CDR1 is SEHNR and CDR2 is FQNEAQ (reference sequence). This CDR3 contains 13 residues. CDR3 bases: TGTGCCGGCAGCTTCAGTAGCTGGGAGACCCAGTACTTC. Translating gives CAGSFSSWETQYF. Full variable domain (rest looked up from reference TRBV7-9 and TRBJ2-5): DTGVSQNPRHKITKRGQNVTFRCDPISEHNRLYWYRQTLGQGPEFLTYFQNEAQLEKSRLLSDRFSAERPKGSFSTLEIQRTEQGDSAMYLCAGSFSSWETQYFGPGTRLLVL.

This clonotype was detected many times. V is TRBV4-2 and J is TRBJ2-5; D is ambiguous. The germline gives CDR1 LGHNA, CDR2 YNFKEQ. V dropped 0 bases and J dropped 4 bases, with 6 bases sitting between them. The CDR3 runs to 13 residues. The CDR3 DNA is TGTGCCAGCAGCCAAGATCGGAGAGAGACCCAGTACTTC. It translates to CASSQDRRETQYF.

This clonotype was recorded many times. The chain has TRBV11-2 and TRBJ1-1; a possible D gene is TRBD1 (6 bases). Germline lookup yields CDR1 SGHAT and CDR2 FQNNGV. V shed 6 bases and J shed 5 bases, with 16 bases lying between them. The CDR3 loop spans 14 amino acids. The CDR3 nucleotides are TGTGCCAGCAGTGGGGACAAGGAACGTACTGAAGCTTTCTTT. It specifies CASSGDKERTEAFF.

The chain's CDR3 is CASSERAGAFF. CDR3 DNA: TGTGCCAGCAGCGAAAGAGCTGGGGCTTTCTTT. V gene TRBV4-2 combines with J gene TRBJ1-1; D gene unclear. CDR3 length equals 11 residues. The ends were cut back, 5 bases at V and 11 bases at J, with 12 bases in the middle. Germline V lookup: CDR1 LGHNA, CDR2 YNFKEQ.

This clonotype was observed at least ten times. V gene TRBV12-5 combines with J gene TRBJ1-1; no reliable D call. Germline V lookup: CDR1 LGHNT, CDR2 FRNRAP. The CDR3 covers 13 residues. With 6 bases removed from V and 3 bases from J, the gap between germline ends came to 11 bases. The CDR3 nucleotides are TGTGCTAGTGGCACCAAGACGTACACTGAAGCTTTCTTT. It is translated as CASGTKTYTEAFF.

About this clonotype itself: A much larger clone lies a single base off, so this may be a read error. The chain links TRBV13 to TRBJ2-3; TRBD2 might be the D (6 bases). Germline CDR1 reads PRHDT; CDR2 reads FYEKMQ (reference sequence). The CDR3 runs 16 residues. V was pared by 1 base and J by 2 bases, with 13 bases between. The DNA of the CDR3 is TGTGCCAGCAGCTTAGTTGGGGGAGGCCTCACAGATACGCAGTATTTT. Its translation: CASSLVGGGLTDTQYF.

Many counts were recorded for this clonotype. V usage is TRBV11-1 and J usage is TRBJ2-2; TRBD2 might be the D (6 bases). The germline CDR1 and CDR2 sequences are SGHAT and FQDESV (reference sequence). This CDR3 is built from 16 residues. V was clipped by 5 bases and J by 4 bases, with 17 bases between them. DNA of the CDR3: TGTGCCAGCAGCCTGCGGGAAGTACTCGTCACCGGGGAGCTGTTTTTT. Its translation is CASSLREVLVTGELFF.

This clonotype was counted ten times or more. CDR3 DNA sequence: TGCGCCAGCAGCCATTCTCTCTGGTCAGGGATTGCTAATTCACCCCTCCACTTT. It yields the protein CASSHSLWSGIANSPLHF. This chain joins TRBV4-1 and TRBJ1-6, with D possibly TRBD1 on 5 matching bases. Germline CDR1 and CDR2: MGHRA and YSYEKL. V lost 3 bases to trimming and J lost 6 bases, with 21 bases between them. The CDR3 length is 18 residues.

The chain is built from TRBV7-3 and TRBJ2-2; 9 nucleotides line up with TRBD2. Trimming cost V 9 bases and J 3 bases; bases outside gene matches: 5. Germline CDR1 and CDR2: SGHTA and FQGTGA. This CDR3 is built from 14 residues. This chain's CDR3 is CARSIAGDTGELFF. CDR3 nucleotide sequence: TGTGCCAGATCTATAGCGGGAGACACCGGGGAGCTGTTTTTT.

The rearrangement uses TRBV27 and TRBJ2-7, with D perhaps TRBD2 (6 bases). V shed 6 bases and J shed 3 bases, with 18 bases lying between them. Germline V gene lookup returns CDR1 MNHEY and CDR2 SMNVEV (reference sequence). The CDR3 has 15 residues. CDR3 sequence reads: CASSKERAWGYEQYV. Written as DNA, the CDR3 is TGTGCCAGCAGCAAAGAGCGGGCATGGGGCTACGAGCAGTACGTC.

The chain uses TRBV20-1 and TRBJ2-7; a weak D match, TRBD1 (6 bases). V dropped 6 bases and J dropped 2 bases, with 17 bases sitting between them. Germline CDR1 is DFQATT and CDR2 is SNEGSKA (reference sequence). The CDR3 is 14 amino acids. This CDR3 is CSAVPRDNPYEQYV. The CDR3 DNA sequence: TGCAGTGCCGTACCCCGGGACAATCCCTACGAGCAGTACGTC.

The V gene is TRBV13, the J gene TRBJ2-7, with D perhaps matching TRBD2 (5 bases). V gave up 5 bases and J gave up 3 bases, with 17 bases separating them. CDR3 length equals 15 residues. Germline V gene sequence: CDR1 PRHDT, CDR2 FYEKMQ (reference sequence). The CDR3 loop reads CASSLGVSAFYEQYV. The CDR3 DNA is TGTGCCAGCAGCCTGGGAGTTAGCGCGTTCTACGAGCAGTACGTC.

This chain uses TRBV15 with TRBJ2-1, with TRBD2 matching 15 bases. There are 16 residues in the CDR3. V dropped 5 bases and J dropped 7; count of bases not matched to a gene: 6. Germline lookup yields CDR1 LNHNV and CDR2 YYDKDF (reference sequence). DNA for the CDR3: TGTGCCACCAGCCGGACTAGCGGGAGGGCCTCAAATGAGCAGTTCTTC. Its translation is CATSRTSGRASNEQFF.

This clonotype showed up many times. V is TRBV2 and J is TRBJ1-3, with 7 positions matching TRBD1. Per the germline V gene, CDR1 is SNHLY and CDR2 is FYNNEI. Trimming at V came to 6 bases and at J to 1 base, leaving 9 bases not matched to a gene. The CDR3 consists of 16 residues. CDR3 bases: TGTGCCAGCAGCCTTGAGGGACAGCAATCTGGAAACACCATATATTTT. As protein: CASSLEGQQSGNTIYF.

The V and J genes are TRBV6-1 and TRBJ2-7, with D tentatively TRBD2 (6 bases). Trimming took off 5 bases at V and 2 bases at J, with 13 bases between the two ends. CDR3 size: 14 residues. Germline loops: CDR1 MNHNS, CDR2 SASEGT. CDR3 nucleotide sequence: TGTGCCAGCAGTAAGACGGGGGTAACCTACGAGCAGTACTTC. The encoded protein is CASSKTGVTYEQYF.

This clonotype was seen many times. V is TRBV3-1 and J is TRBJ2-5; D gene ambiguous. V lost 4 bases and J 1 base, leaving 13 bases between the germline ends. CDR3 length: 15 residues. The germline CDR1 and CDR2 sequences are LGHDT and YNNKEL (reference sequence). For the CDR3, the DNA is TGTGCCAGCAGCCCCCGACGGCAGAGCCAAGAGACCCAGTACTTC. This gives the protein CASSPRRQSQETQYF.

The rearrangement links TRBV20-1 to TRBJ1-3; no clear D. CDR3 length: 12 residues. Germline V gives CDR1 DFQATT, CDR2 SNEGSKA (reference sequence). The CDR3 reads CAVWFSGNTIYF. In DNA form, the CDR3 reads TGCGCCGTGTGGTTCTCTGGAAACACCATATATTTT.

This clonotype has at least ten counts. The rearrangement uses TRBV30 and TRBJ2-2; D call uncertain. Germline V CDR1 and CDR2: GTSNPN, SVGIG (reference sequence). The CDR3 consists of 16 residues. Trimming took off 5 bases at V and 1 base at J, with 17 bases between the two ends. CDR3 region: CAWGPVRRMNTGELFF. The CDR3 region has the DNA TGTGCCTGGGGGCCCGTGAGGAGAATGAACACCGGGGAGCTGTTTTTT.

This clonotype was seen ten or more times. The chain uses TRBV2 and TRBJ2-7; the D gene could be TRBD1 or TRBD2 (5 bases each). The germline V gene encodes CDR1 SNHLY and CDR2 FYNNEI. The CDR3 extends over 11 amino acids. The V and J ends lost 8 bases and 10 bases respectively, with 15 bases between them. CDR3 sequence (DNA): TGTGCCAGCGCACTGACGGGGCCTCAGTACGTC. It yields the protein CASALTGPQYV.